Listed below are T cell receptor beta chains from one sample, sequenced in a study of blood T cell repertoires in COVID-19. TCRdb's copy holds only in-frame clones and misses some; the assay was immunoSEQ multiplex PCR. Of about 300,000 clones in the sample, 85% to 90% were seen once. Sequencing was performed on peripheral blood. Every receptor here comes from a man aged 65 to 85 with acute or convalescent COVID-19. Each CDR3 is given with its conserved first and last residue. D genes are given only for firm matches. The size field is filled for only some rows; it gives once, few, many or a size class.

cdr3_nt cdr3_aa clone_size v_call d_call j_call
TGTGCCAGCAGTGAGGGACTAGCGGGGTTAGGTCATACGCAGTATTTT CASSEGLAGLGHTQYF NA TRBV6-1 TRBD2 TRBJ2-3
TGTGCCTCGCAGAGTAGCGGGGGGCCCTACGAGCAGTACTTC CASQSSGGPYEQYF NA TRBV19 TRBD2 TRBJ2-7
TGTGCCAGCAGCCAACTCAGGATAACTAACTATGGCTACACCTTC CASSQLRITNYGYTF NA TRBV28 NA TRBJ1-2
TGCAGCGCCCTTCGACACTCTGAAGCTTTCTTT CSALRHSEAFF NA TRBV29-1 NA TRBJ1-1
TGTGCCAGTAGTATTCCCGGGGGAGGGACTGAAGCTTTCTTT CASSIPGGGTEAFF NA TRBV19 NA TRBJ1-1
TGTGCCAGCAGCTTAACCGGACAGGGAGAGTATGGCTACACCTTC CASSLTGQGEYGYTF NA TRBV7-8 TRBD1 TRBJ1-2
TGTGCCAGCAGTTACTCGGAGAACTCACCCCTCCACTTT CASSYSENSPLHF NA TRBV6-2/TRBV6-3 NA TRBJ1-6
TGTGCCAGTAGTAGGGACAGGGGGGTGAACACTGAAGCTTTCTTT CASSRDRGVNTEAFF NA TRBV19 TRBD1 TRBJ1-1
TGCGCCAGCAGCCCTTTCGGAGGAAGACAGGGATATGGCTACACCTTC CASSPFGGRQGYGYTF NA TRBV5-1 TRBD1 TRBJ1-2
TGTGCCAGTAGTCCTAGACAGGGGAGGGACCAGCCCCAGCATTTT CASSPRQGRDQPQHF NA TRBV19 TRBD1 TRBJ1-5
TGTGCCAGCAGCTCCCTCAGCGGGAGATCTCGGAATGAGCAGTTCTTC CASSSLSGRSRNEQFF NA TRBV6-2/TRBV6-3 TRBD2 TRBJ2-1
TGTGCCAGCAGCGTATTTGGAGGGGGGGTTGCAGATACGCAGTATTTT CASSVFGGGVADTQYF NA TRBV9 NA TRBJ2-3
TGTGCCAGCAGTGCCCTAGGGGGCTCCCACTATGGCTACACCTTC CASSALGGSHYGYTF NA TRBV27 TRBD1 TRBJ1-2
TGTGCCAGCAGCACAGGCGCGACGGGCACTGAAGCTTTCTTT CASSTGATGTEAFF NA TRBV9 NA TRBJ1-1
TGTGCCAGCAGCTTGGTTGACAGTAGTAATTCACCCCTCCACTTT CASSLVDSSNSPLHF NA TRBV5-5 NA TRBJ1-6
TGTGCCAGCAGCCACCTAAGAGACGAGCAGTACTTC CASSHLRDEQYF NA TRBV3-1/TRBV3-2 NA TRBJ2-7
TGTGCCAGCAGCTTAGGGTTCAGGGGACAGACCTACACTGAAGCTTTCTTT CASSLGFRGQTYTEAFF NA TRBV7-8 TRBD1 TRBJ1-1
TGCGCCAGCAGCACTCGGGACAGCCAGAACACTGAAGCTTTCTTT CASSTRDSQNTEAFF NA TRBV5-1 TRBD1 TRBJ1-1
TGTGCCAGCAGTTCACCCGGGACAGTAATTGCCTACGAGCAGTACTTC CASSSPGTVIAYEQYF NA TRBV27 TRBD1 TRBJ2-7
TGTGCCAGCATGGCGGGAGAAGGCTATGAGCAGTTCTTC CASMAGEGYEQFF NA TRBV3-1/TRBV3-2 TRBD2 TRBJ2-1
TGTGCCAGCAGTCAAGGCGGGGGCCTGGGGATCATTCAGTACTTC CASSQGGGLGIIQYF NA TRBV27 NA TRBJ2-4
TGTGCCAGCAGTCAAGGGAGGGCAGCGTCCTTGTTCGCGAACACCGGGGAGCTGTTTTTT CASSQGRAASLFANTGELFF NA TRBV28 TRBD2 TRBJ2-2
TGTGCCAGCAGCTTAGAAATTGGCCCCAATGAAAAACTGTTTTTT CASSLEIGPNEKLFF few TRBV11-2 NA TRBJ1-4
TGTGCCAGCAGCTTAGGGTTAGCGGCTGTAGGGGACAATGAGCAGTTCTTC CASSLGLAAVGDNEQFF NA TRBV5-5 NA TRBJ2-1
TGTGCCACCAGCAGGTACGGCGGCGGGGGCCGCTCTGGGGCCAACGTCCTGACTTTC CATSRYGGGGRSGANVLTF NA TRBV15 NA TRBJ2-6
TGTGCCAGTTCACAGGGGGTGGGATCACCCCTCCACTTT CASSQGVGSPLHF NA TRBV2 TRBD1 TRBJ1-6
TGCGCCAGCAGCTTTCAGTGGTACACAGATACGCAGTATTTT CASSFQWYTDTQYF NA TRBV5-1 NA TRBJ2-3
TGTGCCAGCAGCTTATTGACAGGGCTTTTCAATGAGCAGTTCTTC CASSLLTGLFNEQFF NA TRBV7-2 TRBD1 TRBJ2-1
TGTGCCAGTAGTATCGGACTAGCGGGATCCTACGAGCAGTACTTC CASSIGLAGSYEQYF NA TRBV19 TRBD2 TRBJ2-7
TGTGCCAGCAGCCCCCGACTAGCGCTGAACCAAGAGACCCAGTACTTC CASSPRLALNQETQYF NA TRBV9 TRBD2 TRBJ2-5
TGTGCCAGCAGTTTAGAGAGGACCTACGAGCAGTACTTC CASSLERTYEQYF NA TRBV28 NA TRBJ2-7
TGCGCCAGCAGCCCACCGGGGGGGGCGCTTGGTGGAAACACCATATATTTT CASSPPGGALGGNTIYF once TRBV4-3 NA TRBJ1-3
TGTGCCAGCAGCTTGGGTCGAGGAAATTCACCCCTCCACTTT CASSLGRGNSPLHF NA TRBV5-6 NA TRBJ1-6
TGTGCCAGCTCACCACGAGGCAGTTCCTACGAGCAGTACTTC CASSPRGSSYEQYF NA TRBV18 NA TRBJ2-7
TGTGCCAGCAGTTTAACAGGGGGGATGAACACTGAAGCTTTCTTT CASSLTGGMNTEAFF NA TRBV28 TRBD1 TRBJ1-1
TGTGCCAGCAGTCAAACAGGCTTCGCTGGCGAGCAGTACTTC CASSQTGFAGEQYF once TRBV6-2/TRBV6-3 NA TRBJ2-7
TGTGCCAGCAGGGGTAGGGGGCCCAACTACGAGCAGTACTTC CASRGRGPNYEQYF once TRBV2 TRBD1 TRBJ2-7
TGTGCCAGCAGTTTATCAGGGACCGGGGAGCTGTTTTTT CASSLSGTGELFF NA TRBV28 NA TRBJ2-2
TGTGCCAGCAGCCAAGATCACTTCTCGAACACCGGGGAGCTGTTTTTT CASSQDHFSNTGELFF NA TRBV4-2 NA TRBJ2-2